This TCR beta chain was observed in a study of regulatory T cells in long-lasting Graves disease. General study findings and limits: Patients whose Graves' disease persisted exhibited lower TCR diversity than those newly diagnosed.

Time point reported: persistent/refractory GD, antithyroid drugs over 5 years with positive TRAb. Making the TCR library involved RNA that had been extracted from PBMCs. CDR3 size: 13 residues. CDR1 is LNHDA and CDR2 is SQIVND in the germline V gene (reference sequence). Trimming cost V 8 bases and J 7 bases, with 15 bases left between them. Assembly of TCR beta libraries relied on iRepertoire HTBI primers together with Arm-PCR of CDR3 regions. TCRdb re-called the multiplex PCR reads with MiXCR, one entry per CDR3 protein. The repertoire holds some 300,000 distinct CDR3 sequences, with around 21% as singletons. As concerns this clonotype: Its antigen is currently unknown.

The genes are TRBV19 and TRBJ1-5; no reliable D call. This receptor was obtained from a female donor with Graves disease. This specimen consisted of peripheral blood mononuclear cells (PBMCs), obtained when the disease was refractory, from a patient treated with antithyroid drugs. CDR3 in DNA: TGTGCCAGTTCTCCCGCCGCACGACAGCCCCAGCATTTT. As protein: CASSPAARQPQHF.